This TCR beta chain was sequenced for a study of blood T cell repertoires in COVID-19. CDR1 is MDHEN and CDR2 is SYDVKM in the germline V gene. With 3 bases removed from V and 0 bases from J, the gap between germline ends came to 9 bases. CDR3 length: 15 amino acids. In the original workflow: Reference gene primer amplification yielded estimated nucleated cell counts. Some clones are missing from TCRdb's copy, which holds only in-frame ones; the method was immunoSEQ multiplex PCR. The V and J calls and clone size were taken over from that table, and D and trimming were inferred from the DNA. Among about 240,000 clones listed, roughly four fifths were seen once.

Sequencing used peripheral blood. This sequence originates from a young man who had recovered from COVID-19. The chain has TRBV28 and TRBJ1-5; D not resolved. In nucleotides, the CDR3 is TGTGCCAGCAGTTTTTTAGATGGTAGCAATCAGCCCCAGCATTTT. Protein: CASSFLDGSNQPQHF.